The T cell receptor (beta chain) described here comes from a study of T cells in Graves' hyperthyroidism and ophthalmopathy. Amplification yielded TCR beta CDR3 regions, with RNA transcripts as the source. TCR CDR3 regions were first amplified by RT-PCR with HTBI primers. TCRdb recomputed calls from the multiplex PCR reads with MiXCR, one row per CDR3 protein. This sample carries over 400,000 distinct CDR3 sequences, about 22% of them seen once, and the ten largest clones take roughly 49%. The specimen sequenced was blood. The sequence was collected from a woman between 65 and 79 years old with Graves' ophthalmopathy.

CDR3 loop: CASSINSLGTDTQYF. Here the CDR3 DNA reads TGCGCCAGCAGTATAAACTCCCTAGGCACAGATACGCAGTATTTT. J is TRBJ2-3 and V is TRBV5-1; D call uncertain. The CDR3 has 15 amino acids. V was trimmed by 5 bases and J by 1 base, leaving 14 bases between them. Germline CDR1 and CDR2: SGHRS and YFSETQ.